Listed below are T cell receptor beta chains from one sample, sequenced in a study of shared clonotypes between healthy human individuals. Sequencing was performed with immunoSEQ multiplex PCR; in TCRdb, only in-frame clones are kept and a portion is missing. The sample comprises approximately 940,000 clones, around three quarters of which are singletons, and approximately 1.5% rests with the top ten. Sequenced input: memory CD4+ T cells sorted from blood. Receptors were obtained from a man between 18 and 35 years old in good health. Each CDR3 is given with its conserved first and last residue. The D gene is left open where the match is weak. The listing skips clone size in some rows; elsewhere it reads once, few, many or a size class.

abundance,d_gene,v_gene,j_gene,CDR3aa,CDR3nt
few,-,TRBV28,TRBJ2-7,CASSLGTSYEQYF,TGTGCCAGCAGTCTGGGGACCTCCTACGAGCAGTACTTC
-,-,TRBV7-9,TRBJ2-5,CASSSSSAPPETQYF,TGTGCCAGCAGCTCCTCCTCAGCGCCTCCCGAGACCCAGTACTTC
-,-,TRBV7-2,TRBJ1-2,CASSPGMGNGYTF,TGTGCCAGCAGCCCCGGTATGGGGAATGGCTACACCTTC
once,-,TRBV6-1,TRBJ1-2,CASSEGSVGGYTF,TGTGCCAGCAGTGAGGGCAGCGTAGGTGGCTACACCTTC
many,TRBD1,TRBV2,TRBJ1-1,CASRGDSVRAFF,TGTGCCAGCAGGGGGGACAGCGTCCGGGCTTTCTTT
-,-,TRBV5-8,TRBJ1-4,CASSQRQGNEKLFF,TGTGCCAGCAGCCAGAGACAAGGGAATGAAAAACTGTTTTTT
-,-,TRBV19,TRBJ1-5,CASRDSNSNQPQHF,TGTGCCAGTAGGGACAGCAATAGCAATCAGCCCCAGCATTTT
-,-,TRBV7-9,TRBJ2-1,CASSSVSYNEQFF,TGTGCCAGCAGCTCCGTCTCCTACAATGAGCAGTTCTTC
-,-,TRBV20-1,TRBJ1-2,CSASQYGYTF,TGCAGTGCTTCACAGTATGGCTACACCTTC
-,TRBD1,TRBV6-5,TRBJ2-2,CASSRTGSKAGELFF,TGTGCCAGCAGTCGGACAGGGTCAAAGGCCGGGGAGCTGTTTTTT
-,TRBD1,TRBV5-6,TRBJ2-6,CASSRDRGITGANVLTF,TGTGCCAGCAGCCGGGACAGGGGGATCACTGGGGCCAACGTCCTGACTTTC
few,-,TRBV27,TRBJ2-7,CASSFGFSYEQYF,TGTGCCAGCAGTTTTGGTTTCTCCTACGAGCAGTACTTC
-,-,TRBV23-1,TRBJ1-2,CASSPEGSNYGYTF,TGCGCCAGCAGTCCGGAAGGCTCTAACTATGGCTACACCTTC
-,-,TRBV29-1,TRBJ2-7,CSLGAGNF,TGCAGCCTTGGGGCGGGTAACTTC
-,-,TRBV11-2,TRBJ2-2,CASSLSGLTNTGELFF,TGTGCCAGCAGCTTAAGTGGACTCACGAACACCGGGGAGCTGTTTTTT
few,TRBD2,TRBV5-1,TRBJ2-3,CASSLLTSKGVDTQYF,TGCGCCAGCAGCTTATTGACTAGCAAAGGTGTGGATACGCAGTATTTT
-,-,TRBV30,TRBJ2-2,CAWSAYYRESHTGELFF,TGTGCCTGGAGTGCCTACTACAGGGAGTCGCACACCGGGGAGCTGTTTTTT
-,TRBD2,TRBV4-1,TRBJ2-7,CASSPTSGSLYEQYF,TGCGCCAGCAGCCCGACTAGCGGGAGCCTATACGAGCAGTACTTC
-,-,TRBV25-1,TRBJ2-3,CASSDLVADTQYF,TGTGCCAGCAGTGATTTGGTGGCAGATACGCAGTATTTT
-,TRBD1,TRBV6-1,TRBJ2-1,CASDRGDSYNEQFF,TGTGCCAGTGACAGGGGGGACTCCTACAATGAGCAGTTCTTC
-,-,TRBV7-2,TRBJ2-3,CASTLRFTDTQYF,TGTGCCAGCACCCTACGGTTCACAGATACGCAGTATTTT
-,TRBD2,TRBV7-2,TRBJ2-1,CASSLVSSGGAREQFF,TGTGCCAGCAGCTTAGTTTCTAGCGGGGGGGCCCGTGAGCAGTTCTTC
-,-,TRBV4-1,TRBJ2-6,CASSQGPGAGANVLTF,TGCGCCAGCAGCCAAGGGCCCGGAGCTGGGGCCAACGTCCTGACTTTC
-,-,TRBV2,TRBJ2-7,CASSESTPGDYEQYF,TGTGCCAGCAGTGAATCGACCCCGGGGGACTACGAGCAGTACTTC
-,TRBD2,TRBV7-2,TRBJ2-7,CASSLIGGEQYF,TGTGCCAGCAGCTTAATCGGGGGGGAGCAGTACTTC
-,-,TRBV18,TRBJ2-7,CASSPLALSEQYF,TGTGCCAGCTCACCACTAGCGTTATCCGAGCAGTACTTC
-,TRBD1,TRBV7-8,TRBJ1-3,CASSSTGGRVNTIYF,TGTGCCAGCAGTTCCACAGGGGGCAGAGTAAACACCATATATTTT
-,-,TRBV6-5,TRBJ1-5,CASSPLGGNQPQHF,TGTGCCAGCAGCCCCCTCGGTGGCAATCAGCCCCAGCATTTT
few,-,TRBV5-6,TRBJ2-1,CASSLASTLVGKVQFF,TGTGCCAGCAGCTTGGCGTCGACCCTCGTGGGAAAAGTGCAGTTCTTC
-,TRBD1,TRBV29-1,TRBJ1-2,CSVNRGDGGYTF,TGCAGCGTCAACAGGGGGGATGGTGGCTACACCTTC
-,-,TRBV10-3,TRBJ1-5,CAIREGSGQPQHF,TGTGCCATCAGAGAGGGATCGGGGCAGCCCCAGCATTTT
-,TRBD1,TRBV5-4,TRBJ2-7,CASSLGGTGSYEQYF,TGTGCCAGCAGCTTGGGAGGGACAGGGTCCTACGAGCAGTACTTC
many,TRBD2,TRBV6-7,TRBJ2-4,CASSYGPSGSGAKNIQYF,TGTGCCAGCAGTTACGGGCCTAGCGGGAGTGGAGCCAAAAACATTCAGTACTTC
-,TRBD1,TRBV5-1,TRBJ1-1,CASSAGQDYAEAFF,TGCGCCAGCAGCGCGGGACAGGATTACGCTGAAGCTTTCTTT
-,TRBD1,TRBV5-6,TRBJ1-6,CASNRGRSPLHF,TGTGCCAGCAACAGGGGCCGGTCACCCCTCCACTTT
-,TRBD2,TRBV19,TRBJ2-7,CASSGELAGIYEQYF,TGTGCCAGTAGTGGAGAACTAGCGGGAATTTACGAGCAGTACTTC
once,TRBD1,TRBV7-2,TRBJ2-5,CASSLQGAVTQYF,TGTGCCAGCAGCTTACAGGGGGCGGTAACCCAGTACTTC
once,TRBD2,TRBV4-2,TRBJ2-3,CASSMASGGAGTDTQYF,TGTGCCAGCAGCATGGCTAGCGGGGGGGCCGGCACAGATACGCAGTATTTT
-,-,TRBV5-1,TRBJ2-1,CASETGQGTYNEQFF,TGCGCCAGCGAAACAGGGCAGGGGACCTACAATGAGCAGTTCTTC
-,-,TRBV6-5,TRBJ2-7,CASMRRQDYEQYF,TGTGCCAGCATGAGGCGGCAGGACTACGAGCAGTACTTC
-,-,TRBV6-1,TRBJ1-5,CASSDPVTGSPTQPQHF,TGTGCCAGCAGTGATCCCGTCACAGGCAGCCCCACTCAGCCCCAGCATTTT